This passage covers 9 T cell receptor beta chains from one sample sequenced in a study of shared clonotypes between healthy human individuals. Naive CD8 cells comprised CD45RO-negative, CCR7-positively selected cells, excluding terminally differentiated effector memory CD45RA+ cells. The data were produced by immunoSEQ multiplex PCR, yet TCRdb's version contains in-frame clones alone and is incomplete. The repertoire holds about 2 million clones, with just under 95% as singletons. The sequencing input was naive CD8+ T cells sorted from blood. These receptor sequences come from a young man in good health.

Remarks on this clone: The same CDR3 also results from other DNA sequences found in this sample. This chain joins TRBV30 and TRBJ2-3; D remains ambiguous. Trimming shortened V by 0 bases and J by 5 bases, and 9 bases separated the two germline ends. The CDR3 loop spans 13 amino acids. CDR1 and CDR2 from the germline V gene are GTSNPN and SVGIG (reference sequence). CDR3 coding DNA: TGTGCCTGGAGTGTAGGCGGTCGAGATACGCAGTATTTT. Encoded protein: CAWSVGGRDTQYF.

The V gene is TRBV7-6, the J gene TRBJ1-6; 8 bases match TRBD1. CDR3 length: 15 amino acids. Germline V gene sequence: CDR1 SGHVS, CDR2 FNYEAQ. V was pared by 5 bases and J by 10 bases, with 10 bases of the junction left unmatched. The CDR3 loop is CASSRGTGPNSPLHF. The CDR3 region has the DNA TGTGCCAGCAGCCGTGGGACAGGCCCGAACTCACCCCTCCACTTT.

The chain combines TRBV7-9 with TRBJ2-1; TRBD2 matches at 7 bases. CDR3 length: 15 residues. Trimming took 7 bases from V and 6 from J; bases not matched to a gene: 12. Germline loops: CDR1 SEHNR, CDR2 FQNEAQ (reference sequence). The CDR3 DNA reads TGTGCCAGCATCAAGAGCGGGACGGGCCCCAATGAGCAGTTCTTC. This gives the protein CASIKSGTGPNEQFF.

CDR3 loop: CASSLGLGLEQFF. The CDR3 DNA sequence: TGTGCCAGCAGCTTGGGACTCGGTTTGGAGCAGTTCTTC. This chain links TRBV7-3 with TRBJ2-1; D is possibly TRBD2 (6 bases). This CDR3 contains 13 residues. V lost 3 bases and J lost 10, with 13 bases in between. Germline lookup yields CDR1 SGHTA and CDR2 FQGTGA.

J is TRBJ1-1 and V is TRBV27, with a tentative D call TRBD1 (5 bases). CDR1 is MNHEY, CDR2 SMNVEV, per germline (reference sequence). The CDR3 loop spans 13 amino acids. Trimming left V 6 bases short and J 3 bases short, with 11 bases between. The chain's CDR3 is CASRVWGYTEAFF. The CDR3 DNA reads TGTGCCAGCAGAGTGTGGGGGTACACTGAAGCTTTCTTT.

The chain combines TRBV4-1 with TRBJ1-1; no clear D gene. V lost 6 bases and J lost 0, with 14 bases in between. Germline values: CDR1 MGHRA, CDR2 YSYEKL. The CDR3 length is 15 residues. CDR3 sequence (DNA): TGCGCCAGCAGGGGCCCGACGGGAATGAACACTGAAGCTTTCTTT. Protein product: CASRGPTGMNTEAFF.

The chain employs TRBV11-2 and TRBJ2-3; weak D call: TRBD1 (6 bases). Germline V gene data show CDR1 as SGHAT and CDR2 as FQNNGV. The CDR3 runs 14 residues. Trimming shortened V by 2 bases and J by 5 bases, and 11 bases separated the two germline ends. The CDR3 nucleotides are TGTGCCAGCAGCTTAACGACAGGAGTAGATACGCAGTATTTT. It codes for CASSLTTGVDTQYF.

The CDR3: CASSLGQASGLANEKLFF. DNA for the CDR3: TGTGCCAGTAGCCTAGGACAGGCATCGGGCTTGGCTAATGAAAAACTGTTTTTT. The gene calls are TRBV19 and TRBJ1-4, with 7 nucleotides matching TRBD1. V shed 6 bases, J shed 3 bases, and the junction held 16 bases outside the gene matches. The CDR3 is 18 amino acids. Germline V gene data show CDR1 as LNHDA and CDR2 as SQIVND (reference sequence).

This chain joins TRBV5-1 and TRBJ2-7; tentative D call: TRBD1 (6 bases). V dropped 3 bases and J dropped 5 bases, with 18 bases sitting between them. Germline CDR1 and CDR2: SGHRS and YFSETQ. The CDR3 length is 15 residues. This CDR3 reads CASSYPGAPGDEQYF. The DNA for the CDR3 is TGCGCCAGCAGCTACCCAGGGGCACCTGGTGACGAGCAGTACTTC.